The 5 T cell receptor beta chains reported below all come from one sample, sequenced in a study of monozygotic twins with inflammatory bowel disease. After re-calling the 5' RACE reads, TCRdb lists one entry per CDR3 protein, DNA absent. Across approximately 85,000 distinct CDR3 sequences, the top ten clones capture 7.4% of the sample. Specimen: blood. All receptors come from a human donor with ulcerative colitis or Crohn's disease, or a healthy co-twin of an affected twin (not recorded which).

V gene TRBV28 combines with J gene TRBJ2-7. The CDR3 has 11 residues. In germline, CDR1 is MDHEN, CDR2 SYDVKM. The CDR3 loop is CASSLLYEQYF.

The chain combines TRBV20-1 with TRBJ2-3; TCRdb proposes TRBD2, but this gene call is untestable without DNA. CDR1 and CDR2 from the germline V gene are DFQATT and SNEGSKA (reference sequence). CDR3 length: 13 residues. CDR3 region: CRGSSGGAVTQYF.

The chain joins TRBV4-2 to TRBJ2-7; there is no DNA to check the TCRdb D call of TRBD2. Germline V gene sequence: CDR1 LGHNA, CDR2 YNFKEQ. The CDR3 extends over 15 amino acids. The CDR3: CASSLGAGGTYEQYF.

The chain joins TRBV9 to TRBJ1-1; TCRdb's D call, TRBD1, is unchecked because there is no DNA. This CDR3 region has 14 residues. Germline CDR1 SGDLS, CDR2 YYNGEE. CDR3 amino acids: CASSPGTANTEAFF.

The chain employs TRBV7-9 and TRBJ2-7; without DNA, the TCRdb call of TRBD1 cannot be checked. CDR1 and CDR2 from the germline V gene are SEHNR and FQNEAQ (reference sequence). The CDR3 sequence is 12 residues long. The CDR3 reads CASGQASYEQYF.